These 12 T cell receptor beta chains were all obtained from the same sample, sequenced in a study of cytomegalovirus exposure and HLA in healthy donors. Use of 60 Vbeta and 13 Jbeta primers characterized the PCR. The protocol was immunoSEQ multiplex PCR, while the TCRdb copy is restricted to in-frame clones and leaves out a portion. The sample contains around 220,000 clones, 65% to 80% of which appear only once. Specimen: PBMCs. The receptor source for this set is a girl aged 2 to 9 in good health and CMV-seronegative.

V gene TRBV7-2 combines with J gene TRBJ1-2; the D gene is possibly TRBD1 (5 bases). CDR3 length equals 14 residues. Germline CDR1 and CDR2: SGHTA and FQGNSA. V dropped 6 bases and J dropped 7 bases, with 18 bases sitting between them. The CDR3 DNA sequence: TGTGCCAGCAGTCTAGACAGAGCCCTAGGTGGCTACACCTTC. Translation gives CASSLDRALGGYTF.

The rearrangement uses TRBV6-5 and TRBJ2-7, with a weak D call TRBD2 (6 bases). Deletions cut 7 bases from V and 4 bases from J, with 14 bases between. Germline CDR1 is MNHEY and CDR2 is SVGAGI. The CDR3 has 13 residues. CDR3 DNA sequence: TGTGCCAGCACCTCGGGACTCCCTTACGAGCAGTACTTC. Protein product: CASTSGLPYEQYF.

On this clone: The sample has other DNA sequences that encode this CDR3 too. Here the CDR3 DNA reads TGCGCCAGCAGCTTGGCGGAGGCTAATTCACCCCTCCACTTT. Amino acids: CASSLAEANSPLHF. The V and J genes are TRBV5-1 and TRBJ1-6; no firm D call. V lost 0 bases and J lost 6, with 7 bases in between. Germline V gene sequence: CDR1 SGHRS, CDR2 YFSETQ. CDR3 length equals 14 residues.

V usage is TRBV4-1 and J usage is TRBJ2-7; unclear D gene. Germline V gene data show CDR1 as MGHRA and CDR2 as YSYEKL. The CDR3 covers 15 residues. V dropped 0 bases and J dropped 3 bases, with 12 bases sitting between them. The CDR3 sequence: CASSQEGHSLYEQYF. CDR3 sequence (DNA): TGCGCCAGCAGCCAAGAAGGTCACAGTCTCTACGAGCAGTACTTC.

The table lists this clone with a count of one. The chain combines TRBV6-1 with TRBJ2-5; tentative D call: TRBD1 (6 bases). Germline CDR1 is MNHNS and CDR2 is SASEGT. Trimming removed 6 bases at V and 0 bases at J, with 14 bases between. This CDR3 has 15 amino acids. DNA of the CDR3: TGTGCCAGCAGCTACAAACAGGGCTACCAAGAGACCCAGTACTTC. Translation gives CASSYKQGYQETQYF.

The chain combines TRBV5-4 with TRBJ2-2; D not resolved. Trimming pared 3 bases from V and 5 bases from J, leaving 5 bases between. The length of the CDR3 is 12 residues. Germline CDR1 reads SGHNT; CDR2 reads YYREEE (reference sequence). As DNA, the CDR3 is TGTGCCAGCAGCTCGGAGACCGGGGAGCTGTTTTTT. Its protein product is CASSSETGELFF.

The rearrangement joins TRBV6-6 to TRBJ1-5, with TRBD1 matching 12 bases. The CDR3 is 16 residues long. V was clipped by 6 bases and J by 9 bases; unmatched bases: 12. The germline gives CDR1 MNHNY, CDR2 SVGAGI (reference sequence). CDR3 in amino acids: CASRRGTGGAGGPQHF. DNA of the CDR3: TGTGCCAGCAGAAGAGGGACAGGGGGCGCCGGGGGGCCCCAGCATTTT.

V is TRBV19 and J is TRBJ1-1, with D hard to call. V lost 0 bases and J lost 2, with 10 bases in between. Germline CDR1 reads LNHDA; CDR2 reads SQIVND (reference sequence). CDR3 length equals 15 residues. Here the CDR3 reads CASSIDRLPNTEAFF. The CDR3 bases are TGTGCCAGTAGTATAGACAGATTACCAAACACTGAAGCTTTCTTT.

This sequence joins TRBV4-1 and TRBJ1-1, with TRBD1 as a possible D gene (6 bases). The CDR3 loop spans 17 amino acids. CDR1 is MGHRA, CDR2 YSYEKL, per germline. Trimming shortened V by 3 bases and J by 5 bases, and 22 bases separated the two germline ends. The CDR3 DNA reads as TGCGCCAGCAGCCACTTAATACAGGGACCCCGGGGAACTGAAGCTTTCTTT. This codes for CASSHLIQGPRGTEAFF.

The chain links TRBV10-3 to TRBJ2-3, with D perhaps matching TRBD2 (6 bases). CDR3 length: 15 residues. Germline-derived CDR1 and CDR2 are ENHRY and SYGVKD. V was trimmed by 7 bases and J by 1 base, leaving 15 bases between them. The CDR3 DNA follows: TGTGCCATCACAGGCAGCGGGCCGGGCACAGATACGCAGTATTTT. Residues: CAITGSGPGTDTQYF.

This rearrangement joins TRBV27 to TRBJ2-3; 8 bases are shared with TRBD1. V gave up 3 bases and J gave up 2 bases; unmatched junction bases: 4. This CDR3 contains 15 residues. The germline gives CDR1 MNHEY, CDR2 SMNVEV (reference sequence). CDR3 nucleotides: TGTGCCAGCAGTTTCAGGGGGCGGGCCACAGATACGCAGTATTTT. Translating it yields CASSFRGRATDTQYF.

This clone was detected only a few times. The V and J genes are TRBV5-4 and TRBJ2-3; 12 bases are a match to TRBD2. V lost 1 base, J lost 2 bases, and 2 bases stayed unmatched. Germline V gives CDR1 SGHNT, CDR2 YYREEE (reference sequence). The CDR3 is 16 amino acids. CDR3 bases: TGTGCCAGCAGCTTGCTAGCGGGGGGGAACACAGATACGCAGTATTTT. Translating gives CASSLLAGGNTDTQYF.